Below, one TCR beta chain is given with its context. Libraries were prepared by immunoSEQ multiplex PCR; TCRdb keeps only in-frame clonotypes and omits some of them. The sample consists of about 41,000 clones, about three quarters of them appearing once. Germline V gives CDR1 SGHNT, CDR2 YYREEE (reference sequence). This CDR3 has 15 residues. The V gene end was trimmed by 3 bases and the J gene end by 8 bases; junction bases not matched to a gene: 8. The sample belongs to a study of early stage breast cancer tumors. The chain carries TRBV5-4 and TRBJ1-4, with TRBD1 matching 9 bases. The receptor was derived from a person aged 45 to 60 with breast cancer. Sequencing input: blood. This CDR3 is CASSWAGQGGEKLFF. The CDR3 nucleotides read TGTGCCAGCAGCTGGGCGGGACAGGGAGGAGAAAAACTGTTTTTT.